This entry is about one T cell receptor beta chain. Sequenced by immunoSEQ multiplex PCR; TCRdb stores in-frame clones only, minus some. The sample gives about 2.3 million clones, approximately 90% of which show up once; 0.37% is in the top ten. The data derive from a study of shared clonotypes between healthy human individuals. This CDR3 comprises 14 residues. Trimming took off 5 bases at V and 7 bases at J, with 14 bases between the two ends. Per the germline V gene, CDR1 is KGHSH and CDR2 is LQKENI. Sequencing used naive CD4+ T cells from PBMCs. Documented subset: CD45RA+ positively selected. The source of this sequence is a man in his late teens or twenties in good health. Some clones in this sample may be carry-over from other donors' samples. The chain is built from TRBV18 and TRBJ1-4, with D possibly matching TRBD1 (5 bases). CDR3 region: CASSTTGTVEKLFF. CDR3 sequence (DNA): TGTGCCAGCTCAACAACCGGGACTGTTGAAAAACTGTTTTTT.